The rows below give T cell receptor beta chains drawn from one sample of a study of T cell responses to AZD1222 COVID-19 vaccine. This table comes from immunoSEQ multiplex PCR, and its TCRdb copy is limited to in-frame clones, with some not included. In the table there are tens of thousands of clones, less than 95% of which are singletons. The specimen was peripheral blood, collected 28 days after the second AZD1222 dose. The receptors stem from an adult who received the AZD1222 COVID-19 vaccine. The CDR3 runs from the conserved cysteine through the conserved F or W. Each record gives: D gene, V gene, clone size, J gene, CDR3 protein, CDR3 DNA. A D gene is named only where the DNA matches it firmly. Clone sizes are given selectively: once, few, many, or a class where the clone is expanded.

TRBD1	TRBV2	NA	TRBJ2-7	CASSTGPGQGAYEQYF	TGTGCCAGCAGTACCGGACCGGGACAGGGCGCCTACGAGCAGTACTTC
NA	TRBV10-1	NA	TRBJ2-7	CASLIPGRLPREQYF	TGCGCCAGCTTGATTCCGGGACGCCTCCCGCGCGAGCAGTACTTC
NA	TRBV6-5	NA	TRBJ2-7	CASSYQGKNYEQYF	TGTGCCAGCAGTTACCAGGGCAAGAACTACGAGCAGTACTTC
NA	TRBV27	NA	TRBJ2-5	CASSLGFRRGPETQYF	TGTGCCAGCAGTTTGGGATTTCGGAGGGGTCCGGAGACCCAGTACTTC
NA	TRBV5-1	NA	TRBJ1-4	CASSLFSMAGEKLFF	TGCGCCAGCAGCTTGTTTTCTATGGCGGGAGAAAAACTGTTTTTT
NA	TRBV19	NA	TRBJ2-7	CASSIEWDYEQYF	TGTGCCAGTAGTATAGAATGGGATTACGAGCAGTACTTC
TRBD2	TRBV15	NA	TRBJ2-1	CATSRDLAGAQEQFF	TGTGCCACCAGCAGAGATCTAGCGGGAGCTCAAGAGCAGTTCTTC
NA	TRBV11-2	NA	TRBJ2-2	CASSLNARSGELFF	TGTGCCAGCAGCTTAAATGCTAGATCCGGGGAGCTGTTTTTT
NA	TRBV6-2/TRBV6-3	NA	TRBJ2-1	CASSYSTVYNEQFF	TGTGCCAGCAGTTACTCGACAGTCTACAATGAGCAGTTCTTC
TRBD2	TRBV19	NA	TRBJ2-7	CASGVSGRALYEQYF	TGTGCCAGCGGGGTCAGCGGGAGGGCCCTCTACGAGCAGTACTTC
TRBD1	TRBV15	NA	TRBJ2-5	CATSRDQGEETQYF	TGTGCCACCAGCAGAGATCAGGGGGAGGAGACCCAGTACTTC
NA	TRBV5-6	few	TRBJ1-1	CASSLDNRVIF	TGTGCCAGCAGCTTAGATAACAGGGTAATCTTT
TRBD2	TRBV9	NA	TRBJ2-2	CASSVGTSGNTGELFF	TGTGCCAGCAGCGTCGGGACTAGCGGTAATACCGGGGAGCTGTTTTTT
NA	TRBV18	NA	TRBJ2-7	CASSPGLASNEQYF	TGTGCCAGCTCTCCCGGGCTAGCAAGTAACGAGCAGTACTTC
TRBD1	TRBV28	NA	TRBJ1-2	CASSADRGAYYGYTF	TGTGCCAGCAGTGCCGACAGGGGAGCTTACTATGGCTACACCTTC
NA	TRBV7-9	NA	TRBJ2-7	CASSFSYEQYF	TGTGCCAGCAGCTTTAGCTACGAGCAGTACTTC
NA	TRBV18	NA	TRBJ2-7	CASSPPTRNLYEQYF	TGTGCCAGCTCACCACCCACCCGAAACCTCTACGAGCAGTACTTC
NA	TRBV6-1	NA	TRBJ2-1	CASSETPYNEQFF	TGTGCCAGCAGTGAAACCCCCTACAATGAGCAGTTCTTC
NA	TRBV2	once	TRBJ1-2	CASKERVNYGYTF	TGTGCCAGCAAAGAAAGGGTTAACTATGGCTACACCTTC
TRBD1	TRBV28	NA	TRBJ1-1	CASSRQGEAFF	TGTGCCAGCAGCCGACAGGGTGAAGCTTTCTTT
NA	TRBV24-1	NA	TRBJ2-1	CATSDSGVLSPYNEQFF	TGTGCCACCAGTGACTCAGGGGTATTAAGCCCCTACAATGAGCAGTTCTTC
TRBD1	TRBV9	NA	TRBJ1-2	CASSIGTVSYGYTF	TGTGCCAGCAGCATCGGGACAGTCTCCTATGGCTACACCTTC
NA	TRBV9	NA	TRBJ1-2	CASSVAPVGGDGYTF	TGTGCCAGCAGCGTAGCCCCCGTGGGGGGGGATGGCTACACCTTC
TRBD1	TRBV28	NA	TRBJ1-1	CASSPQGIRTEAFF	TGTGCCAGCAGTCCACAGGGGATTCGGACTGAAGCTTTCTTT
NA	TRBV6-4	NA	TRBJ1-2	CASSETGGSGYTF	TGTGCCAGCAGTGAAACGGGAGGGAGTGGCTACACCTTC
TRBD2	TRBV6-5	NA	TRBJ2-7	CASSSAGGTYEQYF	TGTGCCAGCAGTTCTGCGGGAGGCACCTACGAGCAGTACTTC
NA	TRBV6-5	NA	TRBJ2-2	CASSYSVAITGELFF	TGTGCCAGCAGTTACTCAGTAGCAATCACCGGGGAGCTGTTTTTT
TRBD1	TRBV7-9	once	TRBJ2-7	CASSASSGTGINEQYF	TGTGCCAGCAGCGCGTCCTCCGGGACAGGGATAAACGAGCAGTACTTC
NA	TRBV9	few	TRBJ1-2	CASSVSRTANYGYTF	TGTGCCAGCAGCGTCTCCAGGACTGCTAACTATGGCTACACCTTC
NA	TRBV19	few	TRBJ1-5	CASSILPNQPQHF	TGTGCCAGTAGTATACTCCCCAATCAGCCCCAGCATTTT
NA	TRBV2	NA	TRBJ1-2	CASSEGDYGYTF	TGTGCCAGCAGTGAGGGTGACTATGGCTACACCTTC
NA	TRBV19	NA	TRBJ2-6	CASSSRPQHSGANVLTF	TGTGCCAGTAGTAGTAGGCCACAGCATTCTGGGGCCAACGTCCTGACTTTC
TRBD2	TRBV5-4	NA	TRBJ2-1	CASSQRAGVAYNEQFF	TGTGCCAGCAGCCAGCGAGCGGGAGTCGCCTACAATGAGCAGTTCTTC
NA	TRBV28	NA	TRBJ2-5	CPGAGVGETQYF	TGCCCAGGGGCGGGAGTGGGGGAGACCCAGTACTTC